This TCR beta chain comes out of a study of regulatory T cells in long-lasting Graves disease. With respect to this clonotype: Antigen specificity is unknown.

Construction of the TCR beta libraries employed iRepertoire HTBI primers in conjunction with Arm-PCR of CDR3 regions. Via MiXCR, TCRdb re-called the multiplex PCR reads, giving one row per CDR3 protein. The sample consists of a few hundred thousand distinct CDR3 sequences, less than 30% of them appearing once. There are 16 residues in the CDR3. Between the trimmed V and J ends, which lost 1 base and 1 base, there was a span of 11 bases. Germline CDR1 and CDR2: DFQATT and SNEGSKA (reference sequence). Time point given: persistent/refractory GD, antithyroid drugs over 5 years with positive TRAb. The TCR library was made from RNA that had been extracted from PBMCs in TRIzol. Findings and caveats of the study: The study found lower TCR diversity in persistent Graves' patients than in newly diagnosed ones.

The chain is built from TRBV20-1 and TRBJ2-6; maybe TRBD1 (5 bases). The clonotype was recovered from a middle-aged woman with Graves disease. Sequencing used peripheral blood mononuclear cells (PBMCs), obtained when the disease was refractory, from a patient treated with antithyroid drugs. The CDR3 DNA reads TGCAGTGCTAGAGGGAACCAGGGTTCTGGGGCCAACGTCCTGACTTTC. Translation: CSARGNQGSGANVLTF.